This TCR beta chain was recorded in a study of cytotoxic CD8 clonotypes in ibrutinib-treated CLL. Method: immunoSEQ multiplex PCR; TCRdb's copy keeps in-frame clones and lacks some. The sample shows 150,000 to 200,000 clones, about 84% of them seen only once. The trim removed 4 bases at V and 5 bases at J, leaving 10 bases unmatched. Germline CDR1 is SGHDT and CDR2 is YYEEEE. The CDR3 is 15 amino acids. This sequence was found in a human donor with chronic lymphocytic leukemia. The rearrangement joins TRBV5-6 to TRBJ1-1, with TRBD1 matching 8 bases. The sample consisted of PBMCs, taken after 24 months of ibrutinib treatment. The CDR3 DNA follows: TGTGCCAGCAGCCCCCAGGGGGCCCGTGCGACTGAAGCTTTCTTT. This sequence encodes CASSPQGARATEAFF.